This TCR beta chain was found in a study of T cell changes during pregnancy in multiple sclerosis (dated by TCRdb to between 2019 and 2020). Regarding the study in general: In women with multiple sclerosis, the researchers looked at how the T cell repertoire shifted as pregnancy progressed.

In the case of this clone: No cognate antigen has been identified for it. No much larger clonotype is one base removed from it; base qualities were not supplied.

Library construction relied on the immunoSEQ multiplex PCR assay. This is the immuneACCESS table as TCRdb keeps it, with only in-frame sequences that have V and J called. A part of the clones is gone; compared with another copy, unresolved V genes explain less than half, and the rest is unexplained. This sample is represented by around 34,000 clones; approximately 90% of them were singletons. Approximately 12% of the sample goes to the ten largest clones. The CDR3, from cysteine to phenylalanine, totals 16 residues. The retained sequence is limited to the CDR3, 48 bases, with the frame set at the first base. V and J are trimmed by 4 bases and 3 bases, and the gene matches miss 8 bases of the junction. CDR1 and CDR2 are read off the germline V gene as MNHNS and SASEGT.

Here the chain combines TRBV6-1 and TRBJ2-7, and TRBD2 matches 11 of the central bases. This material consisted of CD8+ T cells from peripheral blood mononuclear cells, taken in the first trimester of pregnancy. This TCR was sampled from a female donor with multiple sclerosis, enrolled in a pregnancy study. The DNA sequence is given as TGTGCCAGCAGTGCACCCCTCCTAGCGGGAGGCTACGAGCAGTACTTC. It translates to CASSAPLLAGGYEQYF.